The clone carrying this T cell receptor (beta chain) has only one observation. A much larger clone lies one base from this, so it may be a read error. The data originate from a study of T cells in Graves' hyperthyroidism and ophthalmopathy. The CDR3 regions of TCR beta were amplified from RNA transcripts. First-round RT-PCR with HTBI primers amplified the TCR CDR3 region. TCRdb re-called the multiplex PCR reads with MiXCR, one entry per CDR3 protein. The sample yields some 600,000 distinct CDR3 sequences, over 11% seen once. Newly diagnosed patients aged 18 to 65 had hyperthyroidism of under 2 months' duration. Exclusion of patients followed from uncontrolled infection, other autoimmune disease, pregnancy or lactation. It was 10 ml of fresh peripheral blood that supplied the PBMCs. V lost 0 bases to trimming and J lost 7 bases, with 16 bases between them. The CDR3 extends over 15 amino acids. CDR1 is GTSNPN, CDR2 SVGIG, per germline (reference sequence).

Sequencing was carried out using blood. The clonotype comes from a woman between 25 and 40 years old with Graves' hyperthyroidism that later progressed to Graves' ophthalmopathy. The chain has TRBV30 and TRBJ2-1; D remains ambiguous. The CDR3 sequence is CAWSVEAIGSNEQFF. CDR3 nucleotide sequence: TGTGCCTGGAGTGTAGAAGCGATTGGATCGAATGAGCAGTTCTTC.